This T cell receptor beta chain originates from a study of PD-L1 blockade in urothelial cancer. Sample time point: pretreatment peripheral blood. Produced via immunoSEQ multiplex PCR; TCRdb's table is partial and in-frame only. The data hold 85,000 to 90,000 clones, with over 75% observed a single time. CDR3 length: 15 amino acids. Germline lookup yields CDR1 SGHNT and CDR2 YENEEA. V shed 3 bases and J 1 base; nucleotides not matched to a gene: 2. The chain couples TRBV11-3 to TRBJ2-1; 8 bases match TRBD2. The sequences come from PBMCs, collected around atezolizumab (anti-PD-L1) treatment. The receptor was isolated from a man in his sixties with urothelial cancer. CDR3 region: CASSFSGRSYNEQFF. CDR3 nucleotides: TGTGCCAGCAGCTTCAGCGGGAGATCCTACAATGAGCAGTTCTTC.